This TCR beta chain originates from a study of T cell repertoires in cytomegalovirus infection. Study observations and caveats: Carriers of CMV and the relevant HLA type were discriminated by public TCR beta frequency.

TCRdb independently ran MiXCR on the reads; one entry per CDR3 protein. The top ten hold roughly 19% of the sample, which has over 250,000 distinct CDR3 sequences, 22% seen once. The germline V gene encodes CDR1 LNHDA and CDR2 SQIVND (reference sequence). Trimming removed 10 bases at V and 2 bases at J, with 17 bases between. The CDR3 is made up of 15 amino acids. As concerns this clonotype: Its antigen is not identified.

Sequenced material: cultured PBMCs, taken from culture after CMV antigen stimulation. The receptor comes from a human donor in good health (CMV status not recorded). Some clones in this sample may be carry-over from other donors' samples. This rearrangement joins TRBV19 to TRBJ2-2; tentative D call: TRBD2 (6 bases). The CDR3, as DNA: TGTGCCATATCGGCCGGGACTCTAAACACCGGGGAGCTGTTTTTT. This gives the protein CAISAGTLNTGELFF.